This T cell receptor beta chain derives from a study of cytomegalovirus exposure and HLA in healthy donors (dated by TCRdb to about 2017). About the investigation overall: According to an earlier analysis of 587 of the donors, some 180 million T cells yielded 90 million to 140 million unique TCR beta sequences and less than 300 Gb of sequence data. An early release that covered about 640 HLA-typed donors contained 300 to 350 gigabases of sequencing data and 80 million or so unique TCR sequences. The genetic ancestry cluster associated with self-reported Caucasian donors included roughly 84% of the 398 genotyped donors. The aim of the study was to test whether cataloging public T cell receptors could identify signatures of past pathogen exposure. The study profiled the T cell repertoires of 550 to 700 subjects by immunosequencing and related them to cytomegalovirus serostatus. In addition to the first cohort of 666 subjects, a separate validation cohort of approximately 110 different subjects was used. High-throughput TCR immunosequencing, statistical association of individual TCRs with disease status, and machine learning were combined to predict cytomegalovirus infection status. A later analysis re-analyzed previously published TCR beta repertoires from several hundred donors and added high-resolution HLA genotyping to study TCR occurrence patterns. In the later analysis, no new phenotypic data were used to find candidate immune exposures; instead, reliance was placed on TCR beta sequences and their occurrence across donors. An earlier analysis of around 580 of the donors used high-throughput TCR beta sequencing to judge whether each TCR beta V gene segment behaved as functional or pseudogenic. Donor age, sex, ethnicity and CMV serostatus were collected together with the repertoire data. A later genetic analysis used genome-wide SNP genotypes for 398 of the 666 donors, treating that subset as a discovery cohort. All discovery cohort repertoires had been generated on a single sequencing platform. Both class I and class II loci were covered by HLA typing, at four-digit resolution. The number of typed donors differed by locus: about 620-640 for A, B, C, DRB1 and DQB1; some 540 for DQA1; roughly 600 for DPA1; and approximately 450 for DPB1. Because of strong linkage in the cohort, roughly five DR-DQ haplotypes were treated as single units for association and clustering. On average, around 240,000 unique TCR beta nucleotide sequences were sequenced per donor among 350 to 400 genotyped donors of the cohort, with 15% to 20% of those sequences being non-productive.

The cohort consisted of 600 or so healthy bone marrow donors. Cohort members were all nominally healthy when sampled, although unrecorded immune exposures were likely present. The donor tested CMV seronegative, placing the donor among the 352 seronegative members of the cohort. Each donor provided a peripheral blood sample, and peripheral blood mononuclear cells were used for TCR beta sequencing. Genomic DNA was extracted from the blood cell samples with the Qiagen DNeasy Blood Extraction Kit. To note about this clone: Its binding antigen is unknown. No clone much larger than this one lies a single base away; base qualities are absent.

Library generation was performed with the immunoSEQ multiplex PCR assay. The multiplex PCR relied on a mix of 60 forward primers for TCR Vbeta segments and 13 reverse primers for TCR Jbeta segments. The CDR3 region of rearranged TCR beta genes was amplified from genomic DNA with a multiplex PCR assay. Amplified TCR beta libraries were sequenced as 87-base-pair reads on the Illumina HiSeq System. As for how the authors treated the data: Across the 500 to 850 repertoires, a later analysis counted some 80 million unique TCR beta chains, 9.5 million to 13 million of which were shared by at least two donors. To remove PCR and sequencing errors, raw reads were error-corrected and collapsed into unique sequences using a nearest-neighbor algorithm that merged closely related sequences. CDR3 sequences were aligned to IMGT reference sequences to assign V, D and J gene segments. For a sequence to be retained, a match of at least six nucleotides to both a V gene segment and a J gene segment was required. Rearrangements were called productive when the CDR3 lacked stop codons and stayed in frame with V and J; all others were non-productive. CDR3 was defined by IMGT convention, running from the second conserved V-encoded cysteine to the conserved J-encoded phenylalanine. The earlier analysis of approximately 590 of the donors excluded any sequence lacking an unambiguous match to a single V gene segment. An earlier analysis of fewer than 750 of the donors classified V segments as functional when productive rearrangements were above 56.7% and as segregating when the standard deviation between donors was above 5%. To diagnose cytomegalovirus status from the catalog of TCR beta chain sequences, a statistical classification framework was built. V and J gene assignment, in a later analysis, came from comparing TCR nucleotide sequences with IMGT/GENE-DB human TR gene sequences. The TCRdist pipeline was used in a later analysis to assign CDR3 sequences and most-parsimonious VDJ recombination scenarios. A later analysis defined each TCR beta chain by its CDR3 amino acid sequence plus V-gene family, and excluded reads lacking a unique V-gene family. As a way to deal with suspected cross-contamination and a sequencing artifact, a later analysis dropped 450 to 600 nucleotide sequences that were highly shared and had low generation probability. For each public chain, a later analysis derived a clonal expansion index from normalized ranks of inferred template counts within each repertoire. A later analysis computed generation probabilities with a VDJ recombination model fitted to out-of-frame rearrangements, and checked the results against IGoR. A later analysis scored TCR-TCR, TCR-HLA and TCR-CMV co-occurrence with hypergeometric tests, applying a repertoire-size bias correction to TCR pairs. False discovery rates were estimated in a later analysis by permuting HLA or CMV assignments 20 times. In a later analysis, co-occurring TCRs were grouped with DBSCAN, and TCRdist sequence similarity was added when clustering was performed within HLA-allele-positive subsets. Co-occurrence clustering excluded repertoires with fewer than 30,000 or more than 120,000 public chains, plus five with anomalous nucleotide sharing. The immuneACCESS repertoire file appears here via TCRdb, limited to in-frame rearrangements. These files lack a portion of the clones; in checked studies, under half of the deficit traces to unresolved V genes, and the cause of the others is not known. The V and J calls and clone size were taken over from that table, and D and trimming were inferred from the DNA. For this sample there are approximately 100,000 clones; more than 60% appear just once. 2% to 3% of the sample rests with the top ten.

The germline ends are 15 bases apart after V is trimmed by 0 bases and J by 6 bases. The germline V gene sets CDR1 to SGDLS and CDR2 to YYNGEE. The CDR3 covers 16 residues, taking in both the cysteine and the phenylalanine. The CDR3 DNA has 48 bases and is translated from base 1. Here is what the overall study found, with its caveats: A further reported finding was that TCR beta sequences accurately predicted the HLA-A and HLA-B alleles for most subjects in the first cohort. When HLA alleles, especially DR and DQ, strongly co-occurred, attributing TCR associations to individual alleles was difficult. Most CMV-associated TCR beta chains appeared to be HLA-restricted in a later analysis, and the HLA associations seemed to be driven largely by CMV exposure. Three of the identified cytomegalovirus-associated TCR beta chains were confirmed in vitro to be specific for cytomegalovirus antigens. In a later analysis, TCR association rates were found to vary across HLA loci, with the most associated TCRs seen for DRB1 alleles and the fewest for HLA-C alleles. The presence/absence analyses assumed that sequencing depth was roughly uniform across donors, and that assumption may not be true. About 17 rarely observed V segments, including chromosome 9 orphons, were excluded from the earlier analysis of about 600 of the donors because counts were too low. A later genetic analysis associated a missense DCLRE1C variant with V-gene and J-gene trimming of TCR beta chains, and an independent cohort replicated the association. CMV serostatus was the only immune exposure information available for the cohort. The study gave a list of about 170 TCR beta chains associated with cytomegalovirus. A later analysis associated roughly 17,000 TCR beta sequences with specific HLA alleles at a false discovery rate of 0.05. Because HLA typing was unavailable for some donors at each locus, only the typed subset was used in association tests. The cohort was sequenced for TCR beta chains only, and without alpha or paired-chain data the features that could be detected were limited. In both the original and validation cohorts, the classifier was reported to diagnose cytomegalovirus status with high specificity and sensitivity. Most TCR sequences were observed very rarely across donors, whereas some public TCRs were present in many individuals. In a later analysis, HLA-associated TCR beta chains were found to be more clonally expanded and to have lower generation probabilities than equally common non-associated chains. The authors suggested that the approach could potentially be extended to other disease states and immunological phenotypes. In a later analysis, several top co-occurrence clusters were reported to appear linked to parvovirus B19, influenza, CMV and Epstein-Barr virus. The 87-base-pair reads could not distinguish some IMGT-functional V segments, including TRBV6-2 and TRBV6-3, so those segments were excluded. A cluster of highly shared sequence variants was judged likely to be a technical artifact of the sequencing pipeline. According to a later genetic analysis, donors in an Asian-associated ancestry cluster had fewer N-insertions in productive TCRs than the approximately 710-donor mean. An earlier analysis of approximately 600 of the donors showed that most TCR beta V segments appeared in productive rearrangements either about 87% or about 30% of the time, which broadly matched IMGT annotations. Linkage disequilibrium might explain the correlated functional status among segregating V segments, but an unknown experimental factor could not be excluded.

Recombination joined TRBV9 with TRBJ2-2; no D gene call is confident. The source is a female donor in good health and CMV-seronegative. The material sequenced was PBMCs. The CDR3 is CASSVGAAPFAGELFF. The DNA sequence reads TGTGCCAGCAGCGTAGGGGCCGCACCCTTCGCCGGGGAGCTGTTTTTT.